Below are 17 T cell receptor beta chains sequenced from a single sample in a study of blood T cells in healthy people across ages. For the second PCR, which ran for about 6 to 11 cycles, a sample-barcoded 5' primer and a J-beta primer mix were used. TCRdb re-called the 5' RACE reads with MiXCR, one entry per CDR3 protein. This table holds roughly 1.5 million distinct CDR3 sequences, approximately 43% found once. Sequencing input: blood. Receptors originate from a woman between 18 and 29 years old in good health.

The sample holds a few counts of this clonotype. V and J are TRBV6-2 or TRBV6-3 and TRBJ2-1; D is undetermined. Germline values: CDR1 MNHEY, CDR2 SVGEGT. The germline V and J ends were trimmed by 6 bases and 10 bases, with 10 bases remaining between them. The CDR3 is 11 residues long. The CDR3 region is CASSANWEQFF. Written as DNA, the CDR3 is TGTGCCAGCAGCGCAAACTGGGAGCAGTTCTTC.

This CDR3 is CAISESRTSGRKGIYEQYF. CDR3 bases: TGTGCCATCAGTGAGTCGAGGACTAGCGGGAGAAAGGGGATCTACGAGCAGTACTTC. The V call is TRBV10-3, the J call TRBJ2-7; 13 bases agree with TRBD2. CDR1 and CDR2 (germline): ENHRY, SYGVKD. The CDR3 sequence is 19 residues long. V lost 0 bases, J lost 3 bases, and 11 bases stayed unmatched.

This chain connects TRBV18 to TRBJ1-2, with no clear D. The ends were cut back, 3 bases at V and 1 base at J, with 9 bases in the middle. Germline CDR1 is KGHSH and CDR2 is LQKENI. The CDR3 extends over 14 amino acids. The CDR3 protein is CASSPREFNYGYTF. In DNA, the CDR3 is TGTGCCAGCTCACCGCGGGAGTTTAACTATGGCTACACCTTC.

J is TRBJ2-1 and V is TRBV19, with a tentative D call TRBD2 (6 bases). Trimming took off 0 bases at V and 3 bases at J, with 9 bases between the two ends. The CDR3 is 15 amino acids. Per germline, CDR1 LNHDA and CDR2 SQIVND (reference sequence). CDR3 loop: CASSIEGSGYNEQFF. CDR3 nucleotide sequence: TGTGCCAGTAGTATAGAGGGTAGCGGCTACAATGAGCAGTTCTTC.

The CDR3 DNA reads as TGTGCCAGCAGCTCCAGCCCCCTAACAGGGAAGGGTAACTATGGCTACACCTTC. This translates into CASSSSPLTGKGNYGYTF. The chain has TRBV12-3 or TRBV12-4 and TRBJ1-2, with D perhaps TRBD1 (6 bases). This CDR3 region has 18 residues. The V end was cut by 6 bases, the J end by 1 base, with 24 bases between.

The chain employs TRBV10-3 and TRBJ2-7; TRBD1 agrees at 10 bases. The CDR3 is made up of 15 amino acids. The germline V gene has CDR1 ENHRY and CDR2 SYGVKD. Losses at the gene ends were 3 bases for V and 5 bases for J; bases not matched to a gene: 7. The CDR3 is CAISDRDRGLNEQYF. The CDR3 DNA sequence: TGTGCCATCAGTGACCGGGACAGGGGACTCAACGAGCAGTACTTC.

This clonotype was counted a few times. This chain connects TRBV4-1 to TRBJ1-2; a possible D gene is TRBD1 (5 bases). V was clipped by 1 base and J by 2 bases, with 14 bases between them. Per the germline V gene, CDR1 is MGHRA and CDR2 is YSYEKL. The length of the CDR3 is 16 residues. The CDR3 nucleotides read TGCGCCAGCAGCCAAGTGGACAAGACTCCAAACTATGGCTACACCTTC. It encodes CASSQVDKTPNYGYTF.

This clonotype was detected a few times. The rearrangement joins TRBV5-1 to TRBJ2-3, with a tentative D call TRBD1 (6 bases). The CDR3 covers 20 residues. CDR1 is SGHRS, CDR2 YFSETQ, per germline. V lost 0 bases and J 0 bases, leaving 23 bases between the germline ends. The CDR3 region has the DNA TGCGCCAGCAGCTTGGCCTGGGGGCTTAGTGGAAGCGGTAGCACAGATACGCAGTATTTT. Translated: CASSLAWGLSGSGSTDTQYF.

The chain recombines TRBV10-3 with TRBJ1-1, with D possibly matching TRBD1 (5 bases). Germline values: CDR1 ENHRY, CDR2 SYGVKD. The CDR3 loop spans 13 amino acids. V gave up 6 bases and J gave up 2 bases, with 10 bases separating them. In DNA form, the CDR3 reads TGTGCCATCAGACGGGACTCCAACACTGAAGCTTTCTTT. Its translation: CAIRRDSNTEAFF.

The chain recombines TRBV10-3 with TRBJ1-1; D is uncertain. The ends were cut back, 3 bases at V and 7 bases at J, with 6 bases in the middle. CDR3 length: 11 residues. Per the germline V gene, CDR1 is ENHRY and CDR2 is SYGVKD. In DNA form, the CDR3 reads TGTGCCATCAGTGATCCCGATGAAGCTTTCTTT. It translates to CAISDPDEAFF.

The gene calls are TRBV12-5 and TRBJ2-1; the D gene could be TRBD1 or TRBD2 (5 bases each). V gave up 5 bases and J gave up 3 bases, with 17 bases separating them. The CDR3 contains 16 residues. CDR1 and CDR2 (germline): LGHNT, FRNRAP. The CDR3 DNA reads TGTGCTAGTGGTCGACCAACCGGGACGCTCTACAATGAGCAGTTCTTC. Its translation: CASGRPTGTLYNEQFF.

CDR3 in amino acids: CASRARDLHSPLHF. The CDR3 DNA reads as TGTGCCAGCAGGGCCAGGGATTTACATTCACCCCTCCACTTT. The chain combines TRBV6-5 with TRBJ1-6, with D maybe TRBD1 (5 bases). Germline V gene sequence: CDR1 MNHEY, CDR2 SVGAGI. V lost 6 bases, J lost 8 bases, and 14 bases lay in between. The CDR3 is made up of 14 amino acids.

This clonotype was detected a few times. The rearrangement joins TRBV10-3 to TRBJ2-1; 8 nucleotides agree with TRBD2. The germline V gene has CDR1 ENHRY and CDR2 SYGVKD. The V segment lost 3 bases and the J segment 4 bases; nucleotides outside the gene matches: 5. The CDR3 is made up of 15 amino acids. The CDR3 here is CAISDPGLAYNEQFF. DNA for the CDR3: TGTGCCATCAGTGACCCAGGACTAGCTTACAATGAGCAGTTCTTC.

The chain is built from TRBV6-6 and TRBJ2-1; weak D call: TRBD1 (6 bases). This CDR3 is built from 14 residues. V lost 0 bases, J lost 12 bases, and 15 bases lay in between. CDR1 MNHNY and CDR2 SVGAGI come from the germline V gene (reference sequence). In DNA, the CDR3 is TGTGCCAGCAGTTACTCGGACCAGGGGTTGGGGCAGTTCTTC. Protein product: CASSYSDQGLGQFF.

The chain has TRBV27 and TRBJ2-7; D remains ambiguous. The germline V gene encodes CDR1 MNHEY and CDR2 SMNVEV (reference sequence). The CDR3 is 14 amino acids. V was shortened by 1 base and J by 0 bases, with 7 bases between the two germline ends. CDR3 region: CASSLFASSYEQYF. CDR3 DNA: TGTGCCAGCAGTTTATTTGCTAGCTCCTACGAGCAGTACTTC.

The chain has TRBV5-5 and TRBJ1-2; D is possibly TRBD1 (6 bases). This CDR3 has 15 residues. The V gene's germline CDR1 is SGHKS and CDR2 YYEKEE (reference sequence). Trimming took off 2 bases at V and 3 bases at J, with 14 bases between the two ends. The CDR3 DNA reads as TGTGCCAGCAGCTTATTCCCCGGGGGCGACTATGGCTACACCTTC. It codes for CASSLFPGGDYGYTF.

This clonotype appeared a few times. The chain employs TRBV20-1 and TRBJ2-1; 8 bases are shared with TRBD2. CDR1 is DFQATT, CDR2 SNEGSKA, per germline (reference sequence). CDR3 length equals 15 residues. The V and J ends lost 6 bases and 4 bases, in that order; junction bases with no gene match: 11. In DNA, the CDR3 is TGCAGTGCGGAGAGCCCGGGGGGGCTGTACAATGAGCAGTTCTTC. It specifies CSAESPGGLYNEQFF.